The clone carrying this TCR beta chain was seen a handful of times. Its target is unknown. These data originate in a study of response to subunit inactivated influenza vaccine. Findings and limits, study-wide: The study's authors posited that every seasonal influenza vaccination enlists few new T cells.

TCRdb re-called the RT-PCR reads through MiXCR, storing one row per CDR3 protein. This table has around 850,000 distinct CDR3 sequences, around 20% appearing once. Sequencing used PBMCs from blood, obtained more than 4 days after vaccination. The sequence was collected from a man aged 50 to 60 who received an inactivated influenza vaccine.

CDR3 loop: CASSSLGQGGSYEQYF. Here the CDR3 DNA reads TGTGCCAGCAGCTCCCTCGGACAGGGAGGGTCCTACGAGCAGTACTTC. The genes are TRBV5-6 and TRBJ2-7; D is perhaps TRBD1 (8 bases). CDR3 length: 16 amino acids. V was clipped by 3 bases and J by 1 base, with 17 bases between them. Germline loops: CDR1 SGHDT, CDR2 YYEEEE.